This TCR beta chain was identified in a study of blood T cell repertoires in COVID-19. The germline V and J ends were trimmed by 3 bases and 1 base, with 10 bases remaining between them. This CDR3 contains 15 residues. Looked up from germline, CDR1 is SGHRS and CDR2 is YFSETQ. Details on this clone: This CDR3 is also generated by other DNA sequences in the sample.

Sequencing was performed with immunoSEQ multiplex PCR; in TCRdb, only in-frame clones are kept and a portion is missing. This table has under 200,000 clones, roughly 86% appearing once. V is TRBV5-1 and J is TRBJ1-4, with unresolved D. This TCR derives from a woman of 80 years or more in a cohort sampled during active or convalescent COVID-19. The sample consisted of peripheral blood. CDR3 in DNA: TGCGCCAGCAGCTCGGTGGGAGTAACTAATGAAAAACTGTTTTTT. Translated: CASSSVGVTNEKLFF.